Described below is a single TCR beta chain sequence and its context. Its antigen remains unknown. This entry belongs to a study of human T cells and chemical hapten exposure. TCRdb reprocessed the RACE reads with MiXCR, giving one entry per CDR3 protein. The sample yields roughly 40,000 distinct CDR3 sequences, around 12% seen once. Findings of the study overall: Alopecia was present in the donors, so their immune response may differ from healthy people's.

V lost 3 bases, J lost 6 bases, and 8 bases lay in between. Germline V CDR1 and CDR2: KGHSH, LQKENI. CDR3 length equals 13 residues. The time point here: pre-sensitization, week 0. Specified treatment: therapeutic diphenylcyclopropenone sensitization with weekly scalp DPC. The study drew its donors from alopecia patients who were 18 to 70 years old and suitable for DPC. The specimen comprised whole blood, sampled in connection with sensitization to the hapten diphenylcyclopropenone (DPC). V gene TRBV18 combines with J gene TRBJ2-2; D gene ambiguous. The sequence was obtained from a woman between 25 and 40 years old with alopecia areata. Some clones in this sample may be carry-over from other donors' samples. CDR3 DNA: TGTGCCAGCTCACCGTGGGTCCCCGGGGAGCTGTTTTTT. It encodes CASSPWVPGELFF.